These 14 T cell receptor beta chains were sequenced from one sample in a study of OX40 agonist ivuxolimab in advanced cancers. Here immunoSEQ multiplex PCR was the method, and the copy in TCRdb shows in-frame clones only, minus some. The data show more than 80,000 clones, with around 90% seen just once and about 9% held by the top ten. Here the sequenced sample was CD4+ or CD8+ T cells sorted from blood, taken in a trial of the OX40 agonist ivuxolimab. The receptors were sampled from an adult with an advanced solid tumor such as melanoma, head and neck, liver or kidney cancer.

The chain's CDR3 is CASSGQLSSYNEQFF. The CDR3 DNA reads as TGTGCCAGCAGCGGACAGCTTAGCTCCTACAATGAGCAGTTCTTC. The rearrangement uses TRBV7-9 and TRBJ2-1; D possibly corresponds to TRBD1 (6 bases). Germline V gene sequence: CDR1 SEHNR, CDR2 FQNEAQ (reference sequence). V was pared by 5 bases and J by 0 bases, with 11 bases between. The CDR3 is 15 residues long.

The chain recombines TRBV9 with TRBJ2-7; 11 positions agree with TRBD2. The V gene end was trimmed by 2 bases and the J gene end by 0 bases; junction bases not matched to a gene: 4. Germline V gives CDR1 SGDLS, CDR2 YYNGEE. There are 16 residues in the CDR3. This chain's CDR3 is CASSVGTSGSSYEQYF. The CDR3 DNA follows: TGTGCCAGCAGCGTCGGGACTAGCGGTAGCTCCTACGAGCAGTACTTC. The full variable domain, with the rest looked up from reference TRBV9 and TRBJ2-7, is DSGVTQTPKHLITATGQRVTLRCSPRSGDLSVYWYQQSLDQGLQFLIQYYNGEERAKGNILERFSAQQFPDLHSELNLSSLELGDSALYFCASSVGTSGSSYEQYFGPGTRLTVT.

This clone was recorded a few times. Different DNA sequences within this sample yield the same CDR3. The CDR3 sequence: CASSMKGQGNTEAFF. The CDR3 DNA is TGTGCCAGTAGTATGAAGGGGCAGGGTAACACTGAAGCTTTCTTT. The chain joins TRBV19 to TRBJ1-1; a weak D match, TRBD1 (5 bases). CDR3 length: 15 residues. The V gene's germline CDR1 is LNHDA and CDR2 SQIVND (reference sequence). V shed 3 bases and J shed 2 bases, with 13 bases lying between them.

The CDR3 region is CASQTGKRGYTF. CDR3 sequence (DNA): TGTGCCAGTCAGACAGGGAAGAGAGGCTACACCTTC. V gene TRBV19 combines with J gene TRBJ1-2, with TRBD1 matching 7 bases. This CDR3 is 12 amino acids long. The germline V gene encodes CDR1 LNHDA and CDR2 SQIVND (reference sequence). The V and J ends lost 8 bases and 8 bases, in that order; junction bases with no gene match: 8.

The gene calls are TRBV25-1 and TRBJ2-5, with D perhaps TRBD2 (5 bases). Trimming took 5 bases from V and 2 from J, leaving 9 bases between them. Germline V gene sequence: CDR1 MGHDK, CDR2 SYGVNS. This CDR3 is 13 amino acids long. This CDR3 is CASSWTSQETQYF. CDR3 coding DNA: TGTGCCAGCAGTTGGACTTCTCAAGAGACCCAGTACTTC.

This chain connects TRBV30 to TRBJ2-5; the match to TRBD1 covers 8 bases. The V gene's germline CDR1 is GTSNPN and CDR2 SVGIG (reference sequence). The CDR3 length is 12 residues. V trimming: 2 bases; J trimming: 5 bases; junction bases outside the gene matches: 1. Written as DNA, the CDR3 is TGTGCCTGGAGTCGACAGGGGGAGACCCAGTACTTC. Its translation is CAWSRQGETQYF. The whole variable domain, remainder taken from reference TRBV30 and TRBJ2-5, is SQTIHQWPATLVQPVGSPLSLECTVEGTSNPNLYWYRQAAGRGLQLLFYSVGIGQISSEVPQNLSASRPQDRQFILSSKKLLLSDSGFYLCAWSRQGETQYFGPGTRLLVL.

The chain couples TRBV15 to TRBJ2-5, with TRBD1 as a possible D gene (6 bases). Trimming pared 0 bases from V and 4 bases from J, leaving 9 bases between. The CDR3 totals 14 residues. The germline V gene has CDR1 LNHNV and CDR2 YYDKDF (reference sequence). The CDR3 loop is CATSRDPGAETQYF. CDR3 in DNA: TGTGCCACCAGCAGAGATCCAGGGGCAGAGACCCAGTACTTC. Filled out from reference TRBV15 and TRBJ2-5, the complete variable domain reads DAMVIQNPRYQVTQFGKPVTLSCSQTLNHNVMYWYQQKSSQAPKLLFHYYDKDFNNEADTPDNFQSRRPNTSFCFLDIRSPGLGDTAMYLCATSRDPGAETQYFGPGTRLLVL.

The chain employs TRBV4-2 and TRBJ2-3, with 9 bases lining up with TRBD2. Germline CDR1 and CDR2: LGHNA and YNFKEQ. V shed 0 bases and J 3 bases; nucleotides not matched to a gene: 7. The CDR3 sequence is 17 residues long. CDR3 in amino acids: CASSQEILAGRTDTQYF. The CDR3 nucleotides read TGTGCCAGCAGCCAAGAGATCCTAGCGGGAAGGACAGATACGCAGTATTTT.

This clone was detected once. Other DNA sequences from this sample encode an identical CDR3 as well. This chain links TRBV4-1 with TRBJ1-3, with D hard to call. This CDR3 has 13 residues. Between the trimmed V and J ends, which lost 1 base and 4 bases, there was a span of 5 bases. Looked up from germline, CDR1 is MGHRA and CDR2 is YSYEKL. In DNA, the CDR3 is TGCGCCAGCAGCCAAGCAAACGGAAACACCATATATTTT. The encoded protein is CASSQANGNTIYF.

As DNA, the CDR3 is TGTGCCAGCAGCTTAGGAGGCAGTCTAGCGGGAGGCAAGTACTTC. It yields the protein CASSLGGSLAGGKYF. The gene calls are TRBV7-6 and TRBJ2-7; 11 bases agree with TRBD2. Germline loops: CDR1 SGHVS, CDR2 FNYEAQ. The CDR3 spans 15 residues. The trim removed 1 base at V and 11 bases at J, leaving 10 bases unmatched.

The rearrangement joins TRBV28 to TRBJ1-1, with TRBD1 matching over 8 bases. The length of the CDR3 is 14 residues. Germline-derived CDR1 and CDR2 are MDHEN and SYDVKM. Trimming cost V 6 bases and J 3 bases; bases outside gene matches: 6. Here the CDR3 DNA reads TGTGCCAGCAGGAACAGGGGGATGGACACTGAAGCTTTCTTT. It is translated as CASRNRGMDTEAFF.

The gene calls are TRBV7-3 and TRBJ2-7; TRBD1 or TRBD2 may be the D gene (6 bases each). Germline lookup yields CDR1 SGHTA and CDR2 FQGTGA. The CDR3 loop spans 15 amino acids. The V end was cut by 5 bases, the J end by 4 bases, with 18 bases between. The CDR3 bases are TGTGCCAGCAGCCCAGGGCAGGGGAGGAGTTACGAGCAGTACTTC. It translates to CASSPGQGRSYEQYF.

The chain uses TRBV7-8 and TRBJ1-2, with TRBD1 matching over 8 bases. V gave up 5 bases and J gave up 8 bases; unmatched junction bases: 7. Per germline, CDR1 SGHVS and CDR2 FQNEAQ. This CDR3 is 13 amino acids long. This chain's CDR3 is CASSGQGRGGYTF. As DNA, the CDR3 is TGTGCCAGCAGCGGACAGGGCAGGGGAGGCTACACCTTC.

The chain is built from TRBV23-1 and TRBJ2-3, with D possibly matching TRBD2 (5 bases). Being an ORF, TRBV23-1 has a function that is uncertain. V was clipped by 5 bases and J by 9 bases, with 15 bases between them. The CDR3 runs to 13 residues. The CDR3 DNA reads as TGCGCCAGCAGTTCTCTACTGAGAGGGACGCAGTATTTT. It encodes CASSSLLRGTQYF.